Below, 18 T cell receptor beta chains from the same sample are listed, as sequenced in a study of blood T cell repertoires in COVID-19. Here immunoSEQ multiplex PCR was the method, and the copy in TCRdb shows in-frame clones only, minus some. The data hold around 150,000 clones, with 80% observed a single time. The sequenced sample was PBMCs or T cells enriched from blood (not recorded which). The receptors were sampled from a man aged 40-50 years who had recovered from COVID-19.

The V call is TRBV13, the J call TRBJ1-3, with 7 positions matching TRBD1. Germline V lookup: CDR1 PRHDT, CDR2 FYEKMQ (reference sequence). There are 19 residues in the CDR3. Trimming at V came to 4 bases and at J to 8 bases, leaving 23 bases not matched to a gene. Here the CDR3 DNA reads TGTGCCAGCAGCTCGAACGTACAGGGGCGAGGGGCCCTAGGGGACACCATATATTTT. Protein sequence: CASSSNVQGRGALGDTIYF.

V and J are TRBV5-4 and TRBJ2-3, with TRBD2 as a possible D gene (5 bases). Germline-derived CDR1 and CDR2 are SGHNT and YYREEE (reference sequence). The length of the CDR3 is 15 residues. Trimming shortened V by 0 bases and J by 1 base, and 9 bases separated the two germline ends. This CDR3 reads CASSLAGVGTDTQYF. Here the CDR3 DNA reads TGTGCCAGCAGCTTGGCCGGGGTCGGCACAGATACGCAGTATTTT.

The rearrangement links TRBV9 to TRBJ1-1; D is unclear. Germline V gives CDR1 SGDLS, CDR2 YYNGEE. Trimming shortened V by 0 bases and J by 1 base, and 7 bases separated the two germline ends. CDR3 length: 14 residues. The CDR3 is CASSVEPRNTEAFF. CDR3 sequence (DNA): TGTGCCAGCAGCGTAGAACCCAGGAACACTGAAGCTTTCTTT.

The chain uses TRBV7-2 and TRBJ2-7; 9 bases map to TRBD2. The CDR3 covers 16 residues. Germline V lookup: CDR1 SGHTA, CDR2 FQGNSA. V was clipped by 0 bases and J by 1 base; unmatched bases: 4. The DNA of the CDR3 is TGTGCCAGCAGCTTAGCGAAGACTAGCGGATCCTACGAGCAGTACGTC. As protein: CASSLAKTSGSYEQYV.

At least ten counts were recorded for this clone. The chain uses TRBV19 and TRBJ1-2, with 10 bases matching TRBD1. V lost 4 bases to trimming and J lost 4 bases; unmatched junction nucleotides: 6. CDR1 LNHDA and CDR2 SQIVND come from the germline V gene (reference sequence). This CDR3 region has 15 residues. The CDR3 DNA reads TGTGCCAGTAGTACATCGGGACAGGGGTTCTATGGCTACACCTTC. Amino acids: CASSTSGQGFYGYTF.

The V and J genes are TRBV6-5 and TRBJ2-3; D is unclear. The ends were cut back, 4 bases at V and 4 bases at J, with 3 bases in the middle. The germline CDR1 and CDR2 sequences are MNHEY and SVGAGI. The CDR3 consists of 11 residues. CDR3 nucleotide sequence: TGTGCCAGCAGTTTAGCAGATACGCAGTATTTT. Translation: CASSLADTQYF.

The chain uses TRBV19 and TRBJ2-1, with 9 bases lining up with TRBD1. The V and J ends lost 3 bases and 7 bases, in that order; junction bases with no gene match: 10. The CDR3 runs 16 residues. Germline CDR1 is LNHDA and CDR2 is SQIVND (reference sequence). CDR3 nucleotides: TGTGCCAGTAGTATGCCCCCGGGACAGGGAATAAATGAGCAGTTCTTC. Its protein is CASSMPPGQGINEQFF.

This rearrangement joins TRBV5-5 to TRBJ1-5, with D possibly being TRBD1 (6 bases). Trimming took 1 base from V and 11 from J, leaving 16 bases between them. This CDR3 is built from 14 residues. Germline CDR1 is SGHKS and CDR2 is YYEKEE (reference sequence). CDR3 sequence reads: CASSLSTGPGAQHF. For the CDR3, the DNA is TGTGCCAGCAGCTTGTCGACAGGCCCCGGAGCCCAGCATTTT.

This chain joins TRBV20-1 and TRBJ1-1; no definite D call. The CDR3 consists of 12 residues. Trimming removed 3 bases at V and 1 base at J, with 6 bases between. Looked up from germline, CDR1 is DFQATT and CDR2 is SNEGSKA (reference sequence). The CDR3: CSASLPNTEAFF. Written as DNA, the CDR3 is TGCAGTGCTAGTCTCCCGAACACTGAAGCTTTCTTT.

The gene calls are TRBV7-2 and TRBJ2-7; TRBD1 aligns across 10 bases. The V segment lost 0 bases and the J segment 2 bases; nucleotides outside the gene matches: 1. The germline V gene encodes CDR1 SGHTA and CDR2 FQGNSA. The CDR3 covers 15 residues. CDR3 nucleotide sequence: TGTGCCAGCAGCTTAGCGGGGACAGGGGCCTACGAGCAGTACGTC. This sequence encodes CASSLAGTGAYEQYV.

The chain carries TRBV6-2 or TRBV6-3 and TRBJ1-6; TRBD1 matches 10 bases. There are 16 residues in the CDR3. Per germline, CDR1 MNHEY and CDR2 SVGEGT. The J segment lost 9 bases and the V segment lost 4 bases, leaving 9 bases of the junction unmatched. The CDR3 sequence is CASSSIIGDRGSPLHF. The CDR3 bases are TGTGCCAGCAGTTCCATCATCGGGGACAGGGGTTCACCCCTCCACTTT.

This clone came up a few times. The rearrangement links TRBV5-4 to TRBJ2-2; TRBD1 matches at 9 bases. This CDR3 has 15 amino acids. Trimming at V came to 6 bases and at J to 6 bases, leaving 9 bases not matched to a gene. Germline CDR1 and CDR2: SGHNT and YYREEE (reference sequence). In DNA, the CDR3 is TGTGCCAGCAAAACCGGGACAGGGAATCCCGGGGAGCTGTTTTTT. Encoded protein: CASKTGTGNPGELFF.

CDR3 DNA: TGTGCCAGCAGCCCCGGACTAGCGGGCTACGAGCAGTACTTC. Translating gives CASSPGLAGYEQYF. The chain has TRBV3-1 (or the pseudogene TRBV3-2) and TRBJ2-7; 11 bases match TRBD2. V shed 4 bases and J 3 bases; nucleotides not matched to a gene: 2. Germline CDR1 reads LGHDT; CDR2 reads YNNKEL (reference sequence). The CDR3 sequence is 14 residues long.

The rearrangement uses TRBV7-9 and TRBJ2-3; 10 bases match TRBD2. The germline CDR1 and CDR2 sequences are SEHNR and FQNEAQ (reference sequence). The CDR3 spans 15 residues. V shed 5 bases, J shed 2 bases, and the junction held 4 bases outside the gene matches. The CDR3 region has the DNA TGTGCCAGCAGCAGGACTAGCGGAAACACAGATACGCAGTATTTT. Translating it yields CASSRTSGNTDTQYF.

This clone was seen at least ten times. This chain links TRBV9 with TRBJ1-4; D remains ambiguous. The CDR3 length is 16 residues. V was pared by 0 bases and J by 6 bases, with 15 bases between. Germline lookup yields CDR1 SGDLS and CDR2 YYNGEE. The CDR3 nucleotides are TGTGCCAGCAGCGTAGGAGGCACGGGATCTTATGAAAAACTGTTTTTT. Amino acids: CASSVGGTGSYEKLFF.

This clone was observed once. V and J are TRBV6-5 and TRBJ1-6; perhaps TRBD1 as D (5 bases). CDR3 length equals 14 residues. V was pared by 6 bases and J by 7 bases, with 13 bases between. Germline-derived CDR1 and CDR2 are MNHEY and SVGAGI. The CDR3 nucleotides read TGTGCCAGCAGAGTCGACAGCGGGAATTCACCCCTCCACTTT. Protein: CASRVDSGNSPLHF.

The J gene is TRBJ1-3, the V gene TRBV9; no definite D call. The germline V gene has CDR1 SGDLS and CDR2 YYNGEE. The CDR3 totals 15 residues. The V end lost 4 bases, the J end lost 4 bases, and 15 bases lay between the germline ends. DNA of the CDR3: TGTGCCAGCAGCCCGGGGAGGGAGGAGGGAAACACCATATATTTT. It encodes CASSPGREEGNTIYF.

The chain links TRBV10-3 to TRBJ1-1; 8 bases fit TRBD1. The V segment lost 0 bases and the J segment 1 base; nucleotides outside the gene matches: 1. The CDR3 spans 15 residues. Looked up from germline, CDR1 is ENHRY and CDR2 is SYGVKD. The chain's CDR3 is CAISESDRGNTEAFF. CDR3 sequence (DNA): TGTGCCATCAGTGAGTCCGACAGGGGGAACACTGAAGCTTTCTTT.